This note documents a single T cell receptor (beta chain) sequence. This specimen comes from a study of T cells in women clearing cervical HPV infection. The data were produced by immunoSEQ multiplex PCR, yet TCRdb's version contains in-frame clones alone and is incomplete. The sample shows under 20,000 clones, and about a sixth sits with its ten largest clones. What was sequenced was blood buffy coat. This clonotype originated in a woman between 18 and 70 years old with a cervical HPV16 infection that either progressed to CIN3+ or cleared (not recorded which).

CDR3 loop: CASSTQGSRADTQYF. The part of the CDR3 DNA that was read is TGTGCCAGTAGTACCCAGGGTAGTAGGGCAGATACG. The chain uses TRBV19 and TRBJ2-3, with D possibly TRBD1 on 5 matching bases. The read halts 3 residues ahead of the CDR3 end, with the missing end drawn from the germline J gene. Per the germline V gene, CDR1 is LNHDA and CDR2 is SQIVND (reference sequence). Trimming removed 4 bases from V and 4 bases from J, with 15 bases in between. This CDR3 comprises 15 residues.